This TCR beta chain was sequenced for a study of blood T cell repertoires in COVID-19. Background on the study: Sites across the United States, Italy and Spain contributed samples from acute and convalescent COVID-19. From T cells, B-cell-depleted T cells, or PBMCs came the material, which was cDNA or gDNA.

In the authors' methods: Amplification of reference gene primers was used by the study to estimate nucleated cell counts. Using immunoSEQ multiplex PCR, the repertoire was profiled, and TCRdb retains in-frame clones only, with some absent. V, J and clone size reflect that table, while D and trimming were determined from the DNA. This table has a few hundred thousand clones, around 84% appearing once. CDR3 length: 13 amino acids. CDR1 and CDR2 from the germline V gene are KGHSH and LQKENI. The junction had 1 base not matched to a gene; V was cut back by 6 bases and J by 1 base. The sequence derives from a woman in her seventies with active or convalescent COVID-19. Sequenced input: peripheral blood. The rearrangement links TRBV18 to TRBJ1-1; 8 positions agree with TRBD1. CDR3: CASSDRENTEAFF. The DNA of the CDR3 is TGTGCCAGCTCGGACAGGGAGAACACTGAAGCTTTCTTT.